Listed below are T cell receptor beta chains from one sample, sequenced in a study of cytotoxic CD8 clonotypes in ibrutinib-treated CLL. Measured with immunoSEQ multiplex PCR; TCRdb has only the in-frame clones, and not every one. This sample has around 160,000 clones; approximately 80% occur once, and the top ten carry approximately 2%. The material was PBMCs, obtained after 12 months of ibrutinib treatment. These receptors all come from a human donor with chronic lymphocytic leukemia. Each CDR3 is given with its conserved first and last residue. Each record gives: V gene, J gene, D gene, clone size, CDR3 protein, CDR3 DNA. The D gene is left open where the match is weak. Size tells how often a clone was seen (once, few, many) or the class of an expanded clone, and some rows leave it out.

v_call: TRBV28
j_call: TRBJ2-7
d_call: -
clone_size: -
cdr3_aa: CASISSSGTYSYEQYF
cdr3_nt: TGTGCCAGCATCTCCTCTAGTGGGACATACTCCTACGAGCAGTACTTC

v_call: TRBV6-5
j_call: TRBJ2-3
d_call: -
clone_size: -
cdr3_aa: CASSYPTGTQYF
cdr3_nt: TGTGCCAGCAGTTACCCGACCGGGACGCAGTATTTT

v_call: TRBV9
j_call: TRBJ1-1
d_call: -
clone_size: -
cdr3_aa: CASSEGQHTEAFF
cdr3_nt: TGTGCCAGCAGCGAGGGACAACACACTGAAGCTTTCTTT

v_call: TRBV29-1
j_call: TRBJ1-1
d_call: -
clone_size: -
cdr3_aa: CSPVGRGSNAEAFF
cdr3_nt: TGCAGCCCTGTTGGGCGGGGCAGCAACGCTGAAGCTTTCTTT

v_call: TRBV28
j_call: TRBJ2-4
d_call: TRBD1
clone_size: once
cdr3_aa: CASRPGTGGRGNIQYF
cdr3_nt: TGTGCCAGCCGCCCCGGGACAGGGGGCCGTGGAAACATTCAGTACTTC

v_call: TRBV19
j_call: TRBJ1-2
d_call: -
clone_size: -
cdr3_aa: CASSITGQASYGYTF
cdr3_nt: TGTGCCAGTAGTATCACAGGTCAGGCGAGCTATGGCTACACCTTC

v_call: TRBV28
j_call: TRBJ1-2
d_call: -
clone_size: -
cdr3_aa: CASSSHGQNGYTF
cdr3_nt: TGTGCCAGCAGTTCACATGGGCAGAATGGCTACACCTTC

v_call: TRBV28
j_call: TRBJ1-1
d_call: -
clone_size: -
cdr3_aa: CASSSPGGFEAFF
cdr3_nt: TGTGCCAGCAGTTCACCTGGGGGATTTGAAGCTTTCTTT

v_call: TRBV6-5
j_call: TRBJ2-2
d_call: TRBD1
clone_size: -
cdr3_aa: CASSFQGDTGELFF
cdr3_nt: TGTGCCAGCAGTTTTCAGGGGGACACCGGGGAGCTGTTTTTT

v_call: TRBV7-9
j_call: TRBJ1-5
d_call: -
clone_size: -
cdr3_aa: CASSFHIPRDSNQPQHF
cdr3_nt: TGTGCCAGCAGCTTCCACATACCCAGGGATAGCAATCAGCCCCAGCATTTT

v_call: TRBV5-4
j_call: TRBJ2-4
d_call: TRBD1
clone_size: -
cdr3_aa: CASSDRGRQNIQYF
cdr3_nt: TGTGCCAGCAGCGACAGGGGGCGCCAAAACATTCAGTACTTC